Following are 27 T cell receptor beta chains from one sample sequenced in a study of blood T cell repertoires in COVID-19. Libraries were prepared by immunoSEQ multiplex PCR; TCRdb keeps only in-frame clonotypes and omits some of them. The profile shows 150,000 to 200,000 clones, roughly 83% of them singletons. Source material: peripheral blood. The receptor set was obtained from an elderly woman with active or convalescent COVID-19.

The chain carries TRBV4-3 and TRBJ2-6, with D possibly TRBD2 on 5 matching bases. CDR3 length equals 18 residues. The V gene's germline CDR1 is LGHNA and CDR2 YSLEER. Trimming shortened V by 1 base and J by 0 bases, and 13 bases separated the two germline ends. The DNA of the CDR3 is TGCGCCAGCAGCCAAGTGAGCGGTACCCGCTCTGGGGCCAACGTCCTGACTTTC. Protein: CASSQVSGTRSGANVLTF.

This chain joins TRBV9 and TRBJ1-2, with D possibly being TRBD1 (6 bases). The V end lost 3 bases, the J end lost 5 bases, and 11 bases lay between the germline ends. Germline V gives CDR1 SGDLS, CDR2 YYNGEE. The CDR3 length is 13 residues. The CDR3 loop is CASSATGRYGYTF. The DNA for the CDR3 is TGTGCCAGCAGCGCGACAGGCCGTTATGGCTACACCTTC. Using reference TRBV9 and TRBJ1-2 for the parts outside the CDR3, the full variable domain is DSGVTQTPKHLITATGQRVTLRCSPRSGDLSVYWYQQSLDQGLQFLIQYYNGEERAKGNILERFSAQQFPDLHSELNLSSLELGDSALYFCASSATGRYGYTFGSGTRLTVV.

The chain is built from TRBV30 and TRBJ1-2; D uncertain. Trimming removed 0 bases at V and 7 bases at J, with 6 bases between. The CDR3 has 11 residues. Germline V lookup: CDR1 GTSNPN, CDR2 SVGIG (reference sequence). CDR3 DNA sequence: TGTGCCTGGAGTGTAGGGAGTGGCTACACCTTC. This gives the protein CAWSVGSGYTF.

The chain carries TRBV27 and TRBJ1-3; TRBD1 matches 9 bases. CDR3 length: 15 amino acids. Looked up from germline, CDR1 is MNHEY and CDR2 is SMNVEV (reference sequence). J was trimmed by 4 bases and V by 10 bases; bases with no gene match: 11. DNA for the CDR3: TGTGCCACCGCTGCCGGACAGGGGTCGGGAAACACCATATATTTT. Protein: CATAAGQGSGNTIYF.

This clone is a singleton in its sample. The chain recombines TRBV29-1 with TRBJ2-4, with D tentatively TRBD2 (6 bases). Deletions cut 0 bases from V and 4 bases from J, with 7 bases between. Germline V gives CDR1 SQVTM, CDR2 ANQGSEA. The CDR3 has 13 amino acids. CDR3 DNA sequence: TGCAGCGTTGAAGATCGGGAGAAAAACATTCAGTACTTC. It is translated as CSVEDREKNIQYF.

The chain couples TRBV27 to TRBJ1-6; 7 nucleotides line up with TRBD1. V was clipped by 4 bases and J by 3 bases; unmatched bases: 6. From germline, CDR1 is MNHEY and CDR2 SMNVEV (reference sequence). CDR3 size: 16 residues. CDR3 sequence (DNA): TGTGCCAGCAGTTCCATACAGGGGATCTATAATTCACCCCTCCACTTT. This encodes CASSSIQGIYNSPLHF.

This chain's CDR3 is CASRSLQGGNTEAFF. CDR3 nucleotide sequence: TGTGCCAGCAGGTCTTTACAGGGGGGGAACACTGAAGCTTTCTTT. The genes are TRBV6-5 and TRBJ1-1, with 8 bases matching TRBD1. Germline V gene lookup returns CDR1 MNHEY and CDR2 SVGAGI. This CDR3 has 15 amino acids. V lost 6 bases to trimming and J lost 1 base; unmatched junction nucleotides: 7.

This chain links TRBV5-5 with TRBJ2-2; TRBD1 matches at 8 bases. The CDR3 is 15 amino acids. In germline, CDR1 is SGHKS, CDR2 YYEKEE (reference sequence). The ends lost 4 bases at V and 6 bases at J; junction bases unmatched: 8. CDR3 residues: CASSQGQGVAGELFF. Here the CDR3 DNA reads TGTGCCAGCAGCCAAGGACAGGGAGTGGCCGGGGAGCTGTTTTTT.

The chain recombines TRBV30 with TRBJ1-1; D is undetermined. The CDR3 covers 11 residues. V lost 5 bases and J 1 base, leaving 5 bases between the germline ends. Germline V gives CDR1 GTSNPN, CDR2 SVGIG (reference sequence). DNA for the CDR3: TGTGCCTGGGACACGAACACTGAAGCTTTCTTT. Protein product: CAWDTNTEAFF.

This clone was detected once. The gene calls are TRBV10-1 and TRBJ2-7; no definite D call. CDR3 size: 16 residues. The V end lost 8 bases, the J end lost 2 bases, and 22 bases lay between the germline ends. Germline V gene sequence: CDR1 WNHNN, CDR2 SYGVQD (reference sequence). CDR3 residues: CASFLRGPPATYEQYF. CDR3 nucleotide sequence: TGCGCCAGCTTCTTAAGAGGTCCTCCCGCTACCTACGAGCAGTACTTC.

J is TRBJ2-3 and V is TRBV10-3; TRBD2 aligns across 15 bases. The CDR3 has 17 residues. Germline trimming cut 6 bases from V and 0 bases from J; bases unmatched to any gene: 4. Per the germline V gene, CDR1 is ENHRY and CDR2 is SYGVKD. CDR3 sequence: CAIRGLAGGTSTDTQYF. The CDR3 bases are TGTGCCATCAGGGGACTAGCGGGGGGTACTAGCACAGATACGCAGTATTTT.

The chain is built from TRBV7-2 and TRBJ2-2; 9 bases line up with TRBD1. V lost 5 bases, J lost 0 bases, and 4 bases stayed unmatched. The germline gives CDR1 SGHTA, CDR2 FQGNSA. The CDR3 totals 16 residues. The CDR3 DNA is TGTGCCAGCAGCACTCGGACAGGGGCGAACACCGGGGAGCTGTTTTTT. Protein: CASSTRTGANTGELFF.

This rearrangement joins TRBV18 to TRBJ1-1, with D perhaps matching TRBD1 (6 bases). V was pared by 1 base and J by 0 bases, with 18 bases between. Germline V gene data show CDR1 as KGHSH and CDR2 as LQKENI. This CDR3 has 18 amino acids. The DNA of the CDR3 is TGTGCCAGCTCACCACGATCCGGGTTGGGGGGGCTGAACACTGAAGCTTTCTTT. Protein: CASSPRSGLGGLNTEAFF.

This chain connects TRBV12-3 or TRBV12-4 to TRBJ1-5; D uncertain. V was trimmed by 6 bases and J by 0 bases, leaving 6 bases between them. The CDR3 covers 13 residues. The CDR3, as DNA: TGTGCCAGCAGACTATATAGCAATCAGCCCCAGCATTTT. It encodes CASRLYSNQPQHF.

The chain links TRBV6-6 to TRBJ1-5; TRBD1 matches 8 bases. Trimming took 5 bases from V and 5 from J; bases not matched to a gene: 5. CDR1 is MNHNY and CDR2 is SVGAGI in the germline V gene (reference sequence). The CDR3 covers 14 residues. CDR3 sequence: CASSQQGGYQPQHF. DNA of the CDR3: TGTGCCAGCAGTCAACAGGGGGGATATCAGCCCCAGCATTTT.

This clone occurred once. The rearrangement joins TRBV5-1 to TRBJ1-4, with TRBD1 matching 10 bases. This CDR3 comprises 16 residues. V was pared by 2 bases and J by 5 bases, with 6 bases of the junction left unmatched. The germline CDR1 and CDR2 sequences are SGHRS and YFSETQ. The CDR3: CASSFGADRGNEKLFF. CDR3 in DNA: TGCGCCAGCAGCTTTGGGGCGGACAGGGGGAATGAAAAACTGTTTTTT.

This chain links TRBV19 with TRBJ2-1; D unclear. V was shortened by 10 bases and J by 0 bases, with 16 bases between the two germline ends. The germline gives CDR1 LNHDA, CDR2 SQIVND (reference sequence). CDR3 length equals 15 residues. For the CDR3, the DNA is TGTGCCACCCTCGACCGGCGGAGCTCCTACAATGAGCAGTTCTTC. It encodes CATLDRRSSYNEQFF.

The V and J genes are TRBV19 and TRBJ2-5; 9 bases agree with TRBD2. Trimming cost V 3 bases and J 5 bases; bases outside gene matches: 10. Germline V lookup: CDR1 LNHDA, CDR2 SQIVND (reference sequence). The CDR3 sequence is 16 residues long. The CDR3 is CASSMSRGGAGETQYF. The CDR3 nucleotides are TGTGCCAGTAGTATGAGCCGCGGGGGGGCGGGCGAGACCCAGTACTTC.

The gene calls are TRBV7-4 and TRBJ1-3; 11 nucleotides match TRBD1. Trimming at V came to 3 bases and at J to 3 bases, leaving 25 bases not matched to a gene. Germline loops: CDR1 SGHVT, CDR2 SQSDAQ. CDR3 length equals 23 residues. CDR3 loop: CASSLCRTGGWKDPKRYGNTIYF. The DNA of the CDR3 is TGTGCCAGCAGCTTGTGTAGGACAGGGGGCTGGAAGGACCCAAAAAGGTATGGAAACACCATATATTTT.

This chain links TRBV9 with TRBJ2-1; 12 positions agree with TRBD2. CDR1 SGDLS and CDR2 YYNGEE come from the germline V gene. The V and J ends lost 0 bases and 5 bases, in that order; junction bases with no gene match: 6. The CDR3 loop spans 17 amino acids. CDR3 DNA sequence: TGTGCCAGCAGCGTAGAACTAGCGGGGGGTGTAAACAATGAGCAGTTCTTC. It is translated as CASSVELAGGVNNEQFF.

The chain couples TRBV25-1 to TRBJ1-2; D might be TRBD1 (5 bases). From germline, CDR1 is MGHDK and CDR2 SYGVNS. Trimming took off 9 bases at V and 2 bases at J, with 19 bases between the two ends. The length of the CDR3 is 15 residues. CDR3 sequence: CARMGRGAKNYGYTF. CDR3 DNA: TGTGCCAGGATGGGGAGGGGCGCCAAGAACTATGGCTACACCTTC.

Here the CDR3 reads CASSEPPGGNQPQHF. CDR3 DNA: TGTGCCAGCAGTGAACCTCCGGGGGGCAATCAGCCCCAGCATTTT. The chain combines TRBV6-1 with TRBJ1-5; D perhaps matches TRBD1 (5 bases). The V end was cut by 2 bases, the J end by 2 bases, with 10 bases between. This CDR3 has 15 residues. CDR1 is MNHNS and CDR2 is SASEGT in the germline V gene.

This clone was recorded only once. This chain joins TRBV5-6 and TRBJ2-1; tentative D call: TRBD2 (5 bases). With 0 bases removed from V and 6 bases from J, the gap between germline ends came to 13 bases. This CDR3 is built from 15 residues. Germline CDR1 reads SGHDT; CDR2 reads YYEEEE. The chain's CDR3 is CASSLGQAAGNEQFF. As DNA, the CDR3 is TGTGCCAGCAGCTTGGGGCAGGCGGCGGGCAATGAGCAGTTCTTC.

V gene TRBV19 combines with J gene TRBJ1-6, with a tentative D call TRBD1 (6 bases). Germline V gives CDR1 LNHDA, CDR2 SQIVND (reference sequence). The CDR3 is 14 amino acids. The V end lost 3 bases, the J end lost 9 bases, and 12 bases lay between the germline ends. CDR3 DNA: TGTGCCAGTAGTATGGGAACAGGGTTTTCACCCCTCCACTTT. It translates to CASSMGTGFSPLHF.

The chain joins TRBV11-1 to TRBJ1-3; D uncertain. The germline V gene has CDR1 SGHAT and CDR2 FQDESV (reference sequence). The CDR3 has 14 amino acids. The V and J ends lost 5 bases and 0 bases respectively, with 8 bases between them. The chain's CDR3 is CASSRSDSGNTIYF. The CDR3 DNA follows: TGTGCCAGCAGCCGCAGTGACTCTGGAAACACCATATATTTT. The full variable domain, with the rest looked up from reference TRBV11-1 and TRBJ1-3, is EAEVAQSPRYKITEKSQAVAFWCDPISGHATLYWYRQILGQGPELLVQFQDESVVDDSQLPKDRFSAERLKGVDSTLKIQPAELGDSAMYLCASSRSDSGNTIYFGEGSWLTVV.

V usage is TRBV29-1 and J usage is TRBJ1-2; D might be TRBD1 (6 bases). The germline gives CDR1 SQVTM, CDR2 ANQGSEA. With 4 bases removed from V and 4 bases from J, the gap between germline ends came to 13 bases. The CDR3 is made up of 13 amino acids. CDR3 sequence: CSVVGAGSYGYTF. CDR3 bases: TGCAGCGTTGTGGGGGCGGGTAGCTATGGCTACACCTTC. Full variable domain (outside the CDR3, taken from reference TRBV29-1 and TRBJ1-2): SAVISQKPSRDICQRGTSLTIQCQVDSQVTMMFWYRQQPGQSLTLIATANQGSEATYESGFVIDKFPISRPNLTFSTLTVSNMSPEDSSIYLCSVVGAGSYGYTFGSGTRLTVV.

This chain joins TRBV1 and TRBJ1-2. TRBV1 is listed as a pseudogene. The length of the CDR3 is 16 residues. CDR3: CTSSQEVRGENYGYTF. The CDR3 coding sequence is TGCACCAGCAGCCAAGAGGTCCGGGGTGAGAACTATGGCTACACCTTC.